The TCR beta chain under discussion was sequenced for a study of blood T cell repertoires in COVID-19. Patients from Seattle were sampled longitudinally, starting during active infection. Trimming at V came to 6 bases and at J to 4 bases, leaving 8 bases not matched to a gene. The CDR3 contains 14 residues. The V gene's germline CDR1 is SQVTM and CDR2 ANQGSEA. Original processing methods: Amplified reference gene primers provided the basis for estimating nucleated cell counts. Measured with immunoSEQ multiplex PCR; TCRdb has only the in-frame clones, and not every one. V, J and clone size reflect that table, while D and trimming were determined from the DNA. The profile covers some 170,000 clones, with approximately 80% appearing a single time and around 10% taken by the ten largest.

The chain employs TRBV29-1 and TRBJ2-1; TRBD2 matches 8 bases. Sequences were obtained from peripheral blood. The clonotype was recovered from a woman aged 35 to 49 with COVID-19, enrolled during active disease. CDR3 DNA: TGCAGCGTCAAGCGGGAGCCCTCTTACAATGAGCAGTTCTTC. Translation: CSVKREPSYNEQFF.